Listed below are T cell receptor beta chains from one sample, sequenced in a study of blood T cells in healthy people across ages. Each CDR3 protein gets one entry after TCRdb re-called the 5' RACE reads with MiXCR. The top ten hold under 15% of the sample, which has around 1,000,000 distinct CDR3 sequences, about two fifths seen once. The sequenced sample was blood. The origin of the receptors is a man between 18 and 29 years old in good health. CDR3s include the opening cysteine and the closing phenylalanine or tryptophan. Clone size is not always given. Where it is, it says once, few, many or a class for expanded clones.

TRBV9,14,.,CASSAGGRNTEAFF
TRBV27,14,few,CASEGRGVGDTQYF
TRBV20-1,17,once,CSARDLSSGGNTGELFF
TRBV9,13,few,CASSPSTLPGYTF
TRBV9,14,.,CASSEGPDTGELFF
TRBV2,12,.,CATSWGTDTQYF
TRBV12-3/TRBV12-4,14,many,CASSPTGQGGGYTF
TRBV12-3/TRBV12-4,13,once,CASMEGPNYGYTF
TRBV10-3,15,.,CAISESRAGGYGYTF
TRBV27,13,once,CASSFGTVGPQHF
TRBV12-3/TRBV12-4,16,.,CASSPSWRQGNTEAFF
TRBV7-2,15,few,CASSSYRGLDQPQHF
TRBV9,16,.,CASSVDPGPSDQPQHF
TRBV7-9,15,.,CASSSGLYPQETQYF
TRBV12-3/TRBV12-4,14,.,CASRTGGTYNEQFF
TRBV4-3,14,few,CASSHYGHPGELFF
TRBV15,15,once,CATSRMDRDRPTQFF
TRBV12-3/TRBV12-4,18,.,CASSRFWTSGGGTDTQYF
TRBV20-1,14,.,CSARGPDPNHGYTF
TRBV20-1,17,.,CSARTDDRVGLYNEQFF
TRBV5-1,14,.,CASSPGEKGSPLHF
TRBV9,15,.,CASSVVPSGNNEQYF
TRBV7-9,15,.,CASSPTMGRQDTQYF
TRBV28,16,.,CASSTPGQLVYNEQYF
TRBV4-1,15,.,CANSPQGESYNEQFF
TRBV2,14,few,CASRRWGDTDTQYF
TRBV12-3/TRBV12-4,13,.,CASSISTSNEQYF
TRBV16,15,.,CASSQSGQFNEKLFF
TRBV21-1,16,.,CASSDSGTDTNQPQHF
TRBV2,16,.,CASSDWSGYSYNEQFF
TRBV18,15,.,CASSNSRTPNQPQHF
TRBV28,14,.,CASSSGTNDYGYTF
TRBV11-3,12,.,CASSSSGVGAFF
TRBV21-1,18,few,CASSKRTCRGTPNEKLFF
TRBV4-1,15,.,CASSPEEGLPYGYTF
TRBV10-3,16,few,CAISDGGALEGNEQFF
TRBV20-1,12,many,CSARRQQETQYF
TRBV6-1,14,.,CASSLNMGGDEQFF
TRBV3-1,16,.,CASSHPDRASTDTQYF
TRBV27,14,.,CASSLMGNSYEQYF
TRBV4-2,16,few,CASSQDSAPNTGELFF
TRBV9,12,.,CASSGQPGGYTF
TRBV24-1,17,few,CATSELRPGQNTDTQYF
TRBV20-1,15,.,CGAPSGASSYNEQFF
TRBV6-1,14,.,CASLNRGRTDEQYF
TRBV27,15,.,CASSRGGTGEHEQYF
TRBV3-1,13,.,CASSPYSSDTQYF
TRBV15,17,.,CATILSGGEGAYNEQYF
TRBV4-1,15,.,CASSQGWTFTDTQYF
TRBV7-9,16,.,CASSTLTGAVNYGYTF
TRBV12-3/TRBV12-4,16,.,CASQGLGHSSYNEQFF
TRBV5-1,18,few,CASSVNPARQDATDTQYF